This T cell receptor beta chain was recorded in a study of post-analysis software for immune sequencing data. The study's findings and limits: Multiple sclerosis was associated with a significant reduction in normalized Chao1 diversity relative to controls. Roughly 5 TRBV segments occurring more often in patients than controls included TRBV5-6, TRBV5-1 and TRBV20-1. Under the F measure, samples that were prepared in one batch clustered strongly together.

Researchers reported that TCR beta cDNA libraries carried unique molecular identifiers. Each CDR3 protein is one row after TCRdb ran MiXCR on the PCR reads. The table includes around 180,000 distinct CDR3 sequences, approximately 31% detected once. In this sample, this clonotype turned up once. The antigen is unknown. The junction does not match germline at one end; this may be a read error. This CDR3 comprises 16 residues. Germline V gene sequence: CDR1 MNHEY, CDR2 SMNVEV (reference sequence). The V and J genes are TRBV27 and TRBJ1-2; 8 nucleotides match TRBD1. The source is a girl between 10 and 17 years old with multiple sclerosis. Sequencing used blood. CDR3 in DNA: TGTGCCAGCAGTTTCTCCTCAGGGGGCCCAAGCTATGGCAACACCTTC. Translation gives CASSFSSGGPSYGNTF.